The clone carrying this T cell receptor beta chain occurred a few times. This sample is drawn from a study of cytomegalovirus exposure and HLA in healthy donors. The PCR ran on 60 Vbeta and 13 Jbeta primers. Some clones are missing from TCRdb's copy, which holds only in-frame ones; the method was immunoSEQ multiplex PCR. Found here are 150,000 to 200,000 clones, around 81% of them singletons; the top ten hold 5% to 7%. The CDR3 contains 12 residues. With 2 bases removed from V and 0 bases from J, the gap between germline ends came to 4 bases. Germline CDR1 reads GTSNPN; CDR2 reads SVGIG (reference sequence).

This TCR was recovered from a man aged 40-49 years in good health and CMV-seronegative. This chain joins TRBV30 and TRBJ1-1; D gene unclear. Source material: PBMCs. CDR3 sequence reads: CAWSPMNTEAFF. The CDR3 region has the DNA TGTGCCTGGAGTCCCATGAACACTGAAGCTTTCTTT.